This TCR beta chain was identified in a study of Ad26.COV2.S vaccination and SARS-CoV-2 variants. This clone was detected ten times or more. Its cognate antigen is unknown. Noted treatment: about 20 received Ad26.COV2.S at low or high dose, single or two shots; 5 received placebo; per-sample allocation not given. Collection of samples fell on day 63 after the first vaccine or placebo injection. Repertoires were generated with immunoSEQ multiplex PCR, while TCRdb's copy carries only in-frame clones and drops some. The sample has 380,000 or so clones; about 88% are singletons. CDR3 length: 12 residues. Germline CDR1 SQVTM, CDR2 ANQGSEA. Trimming shortened V by 0 bases and J by 6 bases, and 9 bases separated the two germline ends. Overall study findings and caveats: Recipients of either vaccine or placebo displayed similar breadth of non-spike TCRs. Analytic work on TCR breadth and depth might have understated the full extent of total T cell responses. After vaccination, reports described spike-specific CD8+ and CD4+ T cell responses as showing substantial breadth.

This specimen consisted of peripheral blood, obtained in a trial of Ad26.COV2.S vaccine versus placebo. This chain joins TRBV29-1 and TRBJ2-7; no reliable D call. The origin of this receptor is a person aged 18-65 years who received the Ad26.COV2.S COVID-19 vaccine or a placebo. As DNA, the CDR3 is TGCAGCGTTGAAGAAGGTCCCTCCGAGCAGTACTTC. Translating it yields CSVEEGPSEQYF.